This TCR beta chain was recovered during a study of shared clonotypes between healthy human individuals. It was CD45RO-negative cells, positively selected for CCR7, that made up naive CD8 cells, with terminally differentiated effector memory CD45RA+ cells excluded. Assay used: immunoSEQ multiplex PCR; TCRdb lists only in-frame clones, some missing. The sample includes some 1,900,000 clones, about 95% of them seen just once. There are 15 residues in the CDR3. Trimming at V came to 4 bases and at J to 2 bases, leaving 4 bases not matched to a gene. CDR1 and CDR2 (germline): ENHRY, SYGVKD. The TCR originated in a man between 18 and 29 years old in good health. The chain joins TRBV10-3 to TRBJ2-2, with 7 bases fitting TRBD2. Input material: naive CD8+ T cells sorted from blood. CDR3 nucleotide sequence: TGTGCCATCAGTGTGAGCGGGACTAACACCGGGGAGCTGTTTTTT. Protein sequence: CAISVSGTNTGELFF.